This TCR beta chain was sequenced during a study of human T cells and chemical hapten exposure listed by TCRdb under 2021. Context from the whole study: For sensitization, 2% DPC in acetone was applied to a roughly 2 cm by roughly 2 cm area of upper inner arm skin. Throughout the roughly 25-week study period, patients were also given weekly therapeutic DPC doses on the scalp. Libraries were pooled for sequencing, and per-sample TCR yields varied mainly because of small differences in library volumes within the pool. The study tracked peripheral blood TCR repertoire changes in vivo during primary and secondary sensitization to the hapten diphenylcyclopropenone (DPC) in alopecia patients. Patch tests used Finn chambers with 0.01% DPC on the upper back, scored after 6 days by International Contact Dermatitis Research Group standards. Blood was sampled from patients pre-sensitization (week 0) and at 2, 6 and about 24 weeks after DPC sensitization. The mostly female patient cohort included alopecia areata with under or over 50% scalp involvement, alopecia totalis and alopecia universalis. For TCR sequencing, blood came from about 28 alopecia patients at anywhere from one to four time points (pre-sensitization, 2, 6 and 24 weeks).

The receptor library was made with RACE. The listed sequencing device is NextSeq 500. During library preparation, unique molecular identifiers were attached to individual cDNA molecules so that TCRs could be counted in a quantitative, reproducible way. For every blood RNA sample, sequencing covered both the TCR alpha and TCR beta chains. Concerning the study's data processing: Samples had a median of 95,638 TCRs, with a range from roughly 20,000 to 690,600. The Decombinator software suite was used to annotate the V, J and CDR3 of the TCR reads. Every sample was subsampled to the same number of TCRs (28,000) for the PS versus PT1 abundance plots. TCRs were defined as expanded if absent before sensitization and observed at least eight times at the 2-week time point. The public reads were reanalyzed by TCRdb: fastp trimming at Q25, MiXCR alignment, in-frame beta chains only. Every distinct CDR3 protein forms one entry, paired with its most common genes and DNA. It is TCRdb's table, rather than the study itself, that gives the V and J calls and clone size. In all, the sample holds under 100,000 distinct CDR3 sequences, and about a tenth of those were seen once. The ten largest clones take up approximately 2.3% of the sample.

Interpreted using the paper, the time point label stands for: patch test 2, 6 weeks after DPC sensitization. Per the publication, the treatment or condition label means: therapeutic diphenylcyclopropenone sensitization with weekly scalp DPC. Blood at each patch-test visit was drawn before the patch test was applied. Eligible patients were aged 18 to 70, diagnosed with alopecia, deemed suitable for DPC therapy, and excluded if pregnant. Total RNA was isolated from unfractionated whole blood collected in Tempus Blood RNA tubes. Paper-wide results and their limitations: The number of PT1 expanded TCRs positively correlated with patch test score, significant at thresholds 8, 16 and 32 but not 4. Compared with pre-sensitization or healthy control sets, expanded TCRs formed significantly more large CDR3 similarity clusters, which is consistent with antigen-driven responses. The number of TCRs above 1 in 1000 frequency did not change with DPC sensitization; there was no evidence of global repertoire structure alterations. After repeated subsampling, changes were observed in the strength of the expansion versus patch-test correlation and in the threshold at which the correlation became significant. All patients had alopecia, a presumed autoimmune disease, so their immune response might differ from that of healthy individuals.

This clonotype was seen a few times. No cognate antigen has been identified for it. Base quality data are lacking; no much larger clone is found one base away. This specimen consisted of whole blood, obtained in connection with sensitization to the hapten diphenylcyclopropenone (DPC). This TCR came from a woman aged 25-40 years with alopecia areata. Some clones in this sample may be carry-over from other donors' samples.

DNA sequence: TGTGCCAGCAGCCAAGCCTTACAGGGCTACTCCTACGAGCAGTACTTC. This translates into CASSQALQGYSYEQYF. The chain couples TRBV4-2 to TRBJ2-7; TRBD1 might be the D gene, on 6 matching bases. From the germline V gene, CDR1 is LGHNA and CDR2 is YNFKEQ. The CDR3 numbers 16 residues from cysteine through phenylalanine. This entry keeps only the CDR3 DNA: 48 bases, framed from base 1. V loses 1 base, J loses 0 bases, and the germline ends lie 13 bases apart.